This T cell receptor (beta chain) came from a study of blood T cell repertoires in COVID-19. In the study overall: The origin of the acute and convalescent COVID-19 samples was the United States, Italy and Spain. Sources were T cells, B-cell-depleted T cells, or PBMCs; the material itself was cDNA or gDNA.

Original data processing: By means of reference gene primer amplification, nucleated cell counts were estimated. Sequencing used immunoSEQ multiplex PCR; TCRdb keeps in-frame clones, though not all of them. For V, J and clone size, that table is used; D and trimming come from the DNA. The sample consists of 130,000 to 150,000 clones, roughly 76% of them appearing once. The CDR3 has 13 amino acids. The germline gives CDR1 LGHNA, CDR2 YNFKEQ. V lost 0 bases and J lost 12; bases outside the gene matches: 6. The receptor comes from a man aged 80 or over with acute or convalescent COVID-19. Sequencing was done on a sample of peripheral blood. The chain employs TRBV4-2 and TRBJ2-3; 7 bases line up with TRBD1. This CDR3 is CASSQDGQGDQYF. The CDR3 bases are TGTGCCAGCAGCCAAGACGGGCAGGGGGATCAGTATTTT.